The rows below give T cell receptor beta chains drawn from one sample of a study of radiotherapy plus CTLA-4 blockade in lung cancer. Clones were sequenced by immunoSEQ multiplex PCR, and TCRdb holds only the in-frame ones, with some missing. The table has tens of thousands of clones, about 85% seen once. The sample was peripheral blood, taken from a patient treated with radiotherapy plus ipilimumab. The receptors here all came from a human donor with non-small cell lung cancer whose response to radiotherapy plus ipilimumab could not be evaluated. Both conserved end residues are part of each CDR3. The D gene is left open where the match is weak. Clone size is stated in some rows and not others, as once, few, many or a class when expanded.

clone size	V gene	J gene	D gene	CDR3 DNA	CDR3 protein
.	TRBV5-1	TRBJ2-1	.	TGCGCCAGCAGCTTAGGACAGTACAATGAGCAGTTCTTC	CASSLGQYNEQFF
few	TRBV4-3	TRBJ2-2	TRBD1	TGCGCCAGCAGCCAAGGACAGGGAACGGGGGAGCTGTTTTTT	CASSQGQGTGELFF
.	TRBV21-1	TRBJ2-1	.	TGTGCCAGCAGCAACAGGGTGAGTGAGCAGTTCTTC	CASSNRVSEQFF
.	TRBV19	TRBJ2-3	.	TGTGCCAGTAGAGACAGGCCAACAGATACGCAGTATTTT	CASRDRPTDTQYF
.	TRBV29-1	TRBJ1-4	TRBD1	TGCAGCGTTGCCCGGGACAGAGGCGAAAAACTGTTTTTT	CSVARDRGEKLFF
.	TRBV12-5	TRBJ1-1	TRBD1	TGTGCTAGTGCCCCGGGACAGGGGAACACTGAAGCTTTCTTT	CASAPGQGNTEAFF
.	TRBV7-9	TRBJ2-7	.	TGTGCCAGCAGCTTCACCGAGAAGCAGTACTTC	CASSFTEKQYF
few	TRBV16	TRBJ1-5	.	TGTGCCAGCAGCCAATCGGTCGGGGGGTATAGCAATCAGCCCCAGCATTTT	CASSQSVGGYSNQPQHF
.	TRBV2	TRBJ1-5	.	TGTGCCAGCAGTGAAACGACAGGTTGGCAGCCCCAGCATTTT	CASSETTGWQPQHF
.	TRBV7-9	TRBJ2-7	TRBD1	TGTGCCAGCAGCCGCGGACAGGGGACCTCCTACGAGCAGTACTTC	CASSRGQGTSYEQYF
.	TRBV28	TRBJ2-3	TRBD1	TGTGCCAGCAGTTTAGGGACAGGGGGCTGGAGGGATACGCAGTATTTT	CASSLGTGGWRDTQYF
.	TRBV30	TRBJ1-5	.	TGTGCCTGGGGGCCCGAAGGTCAGAGCAATCAGCCCCAGCATTTT	CAWGPEGQSNQPQHF
.	TRBV9	TRBJ1-6	.	TGTGCCAGCAGCGTCGGACCGGGAAAGTCCTCACCCCTCCACTTT	CASSVGPGKSSPLHF
.	TRBV11-3	TRBJ1-1	.	TGTGCCAGCAGCACCTTGACAGGATCTGAAGCTTTCTTT	CASSTLTGSEAFF
.	TRBV7-2	TRBJ2-7	TRBD1	TGTGCCAGCAGCTTCCGACAGGGTTCCTACGAGCAGTACTTC	CASSFRQGSYEQYF
.	TRBV9	TRBJ2-2	.	TGTGCCAGCAGCGTAGTGCCAGGCAACACCGGGGAGCTGTTTTTT	CASSVVPGNTGELFF
.	TRBV28	TRBJ2-7	.	TGTGCCAGCGCCGGACAGACCCTACGCCAGCAGTACTTC	CASAGQTLRQQYF
.	TRBV4-3	TRBJ2-6	.	TGCGCCAGCAGCCAAGATGGGGGGAGCTTTGGGGCCAACGTCCTGACTTTC	CASSQDGGSFGANVLTF
few	TRBV28	TRBJ2-3	TRBD2	TGTGCCAGCAGTTTATATAGACTAGCTAGCACAGATACGCAGTATTTT	CASSLYRLASTDTQYF
.	TRBV2	TRBJ2-3	TRBD1	TGTGCCAGCAGCGGAAAAACGACAGGGGATACGCAGTATTTT	CASSGKTTGDTQYF
.	TRBV11-2	TRBJ2-1	TRBD2	TGTGCCAGCAGCATTGCGGGAGGCCTCAATGAGCAGTTCTTC	CASSIAGGLNEQFF
.	TRBV9	TRBJ2-1	TRBD2	TGTGCCAGCAGCACCGGACTAGCGCCGCTCAATGAGCAGTTCTTC	CASSTGLAPLNEQFF
once	TRBV6-5	TRBJ2-7	.	TGTGCCAGCAGTTACCAAGGGGGGGGTCACGAGCAGTACTTC	CASSYQGGGHEQYF
few	TRBV18	TRBJ2-2	TRBD2	TGTGCCAGCTCACCACTCTTGGGGACTAGCGGCCCCACCGGGGAGCTGTTTTTT	CASSPLLGTSGPTGELFF
.	TRBV28	TRBJ2-3	.	TGTGCCAGCAGTTTCCTAGGGGCCGCCACAGATACGCAGTATTTT	CASSFLGAATDTQYF
.	TRBV5-1	TRBJ2-7	.	TGCGCCAGCAGCTTGGGTAATAGGGGATACTACGAGCAGTACTTC	CASSLGNRGYYEQYF
.	TRBV7-9	TRBJ2-7	TRBD2	TGTGCCAGCAGCCCACTAGCGGGGCGAGGAGCCTACGAGCAGTACTTC	CASSPLAGRGAYEQYF
.	TRBV6-1	TRBJ2-7	.	TGTGCCAGCAGTGAAAGTGGAGTTTACGAGCAGTACTTC	CASSESGVYEQYF
few	TRBV4-3	TRBJ2-3	TRBD2	TGCGCCAGCAGCCAAGCCCTAGCGGGAGAAGATACGCAGTATTTT	CASSQALAGEDTQYF
.	TRBV6-1	TRBJ2-2	.	TGTGCCAGCATCGAGCGCGGGGGCGGCGGGGAGCTGTTTTTT	CASIERGGGGELFF
once	TRBV7-2	TRBJ1-4	.	TGTGCCAGCAGCTTATGGGTCGGGCCGGGGGAAAAACTGTTTTTT	CASSLWVGPGEKLFF
.	TRBV29-1	TRBJ1-1	.	TGCAGCGTTGAAGATCAGACTGAAGCTTTCTTT	CSVEDQTEAFF
.	TRBV21-1	TRBJ1-5	.	TGTGCCAGCAACCGGGGGGGCAGGGACCCTAATCAGCCCCAGCATTTT	CASNRGGRDPNQPQHF
once	TRBV14	TRBJ2-5	.	TGTGCCAGCAGCCAAGATATGGTGCTCCGGGAGACCCAGTACTTC	CASSQDMVLRETQYF
.	TRBV6-6	TRBJ2-3	.	TGTGCCAGCAGTTCCAGACAGGGAGGTCCAGATACGCAGTATTTT	CASSSRQGGPDTQYF
.	TRBV29-1	TRBJ2-1	TRBD2	TGCAGCGTTGTCCTAGCGGGAGGTTACAATGAGCAGTTCTTC	CSVVLAGGYNEQFF
.	TRBV5-1	TRBJ1-3	.	TGCGCCAGCAGCTTGGCGTATCAGGGATCTGGAAACACCATATATTTT	CASSLAYQGSGNTIYF
.	TRBV9	TRBJ1-1	.	TGTGCCAGCAGCCGCACGCTGGGGGGTTTCTACCAGAACACTGAAGCTTTCTTT	CASSRTLGGFYQNTEAFF
few	TRBV30	TRBJ1-1	TRBD1	TGTGCCTGGAGTGTAGGGGGCCTTGCCATGAACACTGAAGCTTTCTTT	CAWSVGGLAMNTEAFF
.	TRBV5-1	TRBJ2-7	.	TGCGCCAGCAGCCCCCGGACAGTTTCCTACGAGCAGTACTTC	CASSPRTVSYEQYF
.	TRBV28	TRBJ2-7	.	TGTGCCAGCAGTTCGGGACTTCAAACGTCGTACTTC	CASSSGLQTSYF
.	TRBV27	TRBJ2-1	.	TGTGCCAGCAGTTTTATCTGGTCAGAAAGGGGGAATGAGCAGTTCTTC	CASSFIWSERGNEQFF
.	TRBV28	TRBJ2-7	.	TGTGCCAGCAGTCCCTACGAACAGGGTACCTACGAGCAGTACTTC	CASSPYEQGTYEQYF
.	TRBV28	TRBJ2-7	.	TGTGCCAGCAGTTTCGTCCAGGGGACCTACGAGCAGTACTTC	CASSFVQGTYEQYF
.	TRBV11-3	TRBJ2-7	TRBD1	TGTGCCAGCAGCTACAGACAGGGCCACGAGCAGTACTTC	CASSYRQGHEQYF
.	TRBV29-1	TRBJ2-7	TRBD2	TGCAGCGTTGTTTTACGCCGGGGGGGCTACGAGCAGTACTTC	CSVVLRRGGYEQYF
.	TRBV5-4	TRBJ2-7	TRBD1	TGTGCCAGCAGCTCCGGGACAGACTCCTACGAGCAGTACTTC	CASSSGTDSYEQYF
.	TRBV10-3	TRBJ2-1	TRBD2	TGTGCCATCAGTGGGCTAGCGGGAGACATTGAGCAGTTCTTC	CAISGLAGDIEQFF
.	TRBV28	TRBJ2-7	TRBD1	TGTGCCAGCAGTCCCTCCAAGGGCAGGGGGAGCGAGCAGTACTTC	CASSPSKGRGSEQYF
.	TRBV9	TRBJ2-5	TRBD2	TGTGCCAGCAGCGTGGGGAGCGGGAGGGGTGAGACCCAGTACTTC	CASSVGSGRGETQYF
.	TRBV18	TRBJ2-7	.	TGTGCCAGCTCACTACGACGGGACTCCTACGAGCAGTACTTC	CASSLRRDSYEQYF
.	TRBV19	TRBJ2-6	.	TGTGCCAGTAGTATTATATCAGGGCAGCTCTCTGGGGCCAACGTCCTGACTTTC	CASSIISGQLSGANVLTF
.	TRBV9	TRBJ2-1	.	TGTGCCAGCAGCGCGAGAGGACTCACATGGAGCAATGAGCAGTTCTTC	CASSARGLTWSNEQFF
.	TRBV28	TRBJ2-5	TRBD2	TGTGCCAGCAGTTTTACCCTAGCGGGATCCAAAGAGACCCAGTACTTC	CASSFTLAGSKETQYF
.	TRBV19	TRBJ1-1	TRBD1	TGTGCCAGTAGCAGGGACAGGTCCACTGAAGCTTTCTTT	CASSRDRSTEAFF
once	TRBV10-3	TRBJ2-3	TRBD2	TGTGCCATCAGTGAGAATATAGCGGGAGTACAAGATACGCAGTATTTT	CAISENIAGVQDTQYF
once	TRBV5-4	TRBJ1-1	TRBD1	TGTGCCAGCAGCTTGGCCCGACAGGGGTGGAGAAACACTGAAGCTTTCTTT	CASSLARQGWRNTEAFF
.	TRBV5-6	TRBJ2-2	.	TGTGCCAGCAGCTGGGGAGAGGGCCCACTTCACGGGGAGCTGTTTTTT	CASSWGEGPLHGELFF
.	TRBV19	TRBJ2-1	TRBD2	TGTGCCAGTAGTATAGGGACTAGTTCCAATGAGCAGTTCTTC	CASSIGTSSNEQFF